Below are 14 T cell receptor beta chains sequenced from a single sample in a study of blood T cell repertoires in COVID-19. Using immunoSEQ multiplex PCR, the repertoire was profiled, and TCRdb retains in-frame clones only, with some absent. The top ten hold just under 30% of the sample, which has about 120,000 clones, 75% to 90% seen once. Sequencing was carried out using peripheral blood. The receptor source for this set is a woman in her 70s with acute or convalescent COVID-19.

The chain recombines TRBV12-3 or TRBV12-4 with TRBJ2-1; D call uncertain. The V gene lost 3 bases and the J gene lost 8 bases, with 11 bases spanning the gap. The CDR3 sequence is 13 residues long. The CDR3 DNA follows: TGTGCCAGCAGTTTTCGACTGGTCGATGAGCAGTTCTTC. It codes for CASSFRLVDEQFF.

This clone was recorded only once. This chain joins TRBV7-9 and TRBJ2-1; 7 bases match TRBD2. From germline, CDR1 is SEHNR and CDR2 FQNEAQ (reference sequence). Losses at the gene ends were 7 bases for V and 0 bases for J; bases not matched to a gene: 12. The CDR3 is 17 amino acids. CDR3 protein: CASITPWGGDSYNEQFF. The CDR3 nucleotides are TGTGCCAGCATTACACCCTGGGGGGGGGACTCCTACAATGAGCAGTTCTTC.

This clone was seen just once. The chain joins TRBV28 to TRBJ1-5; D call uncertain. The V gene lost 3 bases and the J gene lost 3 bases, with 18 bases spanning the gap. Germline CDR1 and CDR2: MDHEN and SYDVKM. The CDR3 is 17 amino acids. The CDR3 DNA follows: TGTGCCAGCAGTTTCCGCCCCCACACAGTGAACAATCAGCCCCAGCATTTT. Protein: CASSFRPHTVNNQPQHF.

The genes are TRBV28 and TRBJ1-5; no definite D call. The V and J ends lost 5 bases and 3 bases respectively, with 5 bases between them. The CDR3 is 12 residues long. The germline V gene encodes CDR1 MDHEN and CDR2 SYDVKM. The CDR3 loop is CASSQVNQPQHF. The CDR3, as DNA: TGTGCCAGCAGTCAGGTCAATCAGCCCCAGCATTTT.

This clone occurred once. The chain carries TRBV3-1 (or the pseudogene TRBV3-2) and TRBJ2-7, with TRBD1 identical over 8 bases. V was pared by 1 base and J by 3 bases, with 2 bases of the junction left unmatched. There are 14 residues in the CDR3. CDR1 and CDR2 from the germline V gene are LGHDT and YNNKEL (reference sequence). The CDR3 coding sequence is TGTGCCAGCAGCCAAGGACAGGGGCTCTACGAGCAGTACTTC. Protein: CASSQGQGLYEQYF.

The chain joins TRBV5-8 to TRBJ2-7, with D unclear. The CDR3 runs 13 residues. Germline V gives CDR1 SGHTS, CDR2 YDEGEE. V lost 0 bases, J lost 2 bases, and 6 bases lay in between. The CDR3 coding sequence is TGTGCCAGCAGCTTGGACGGTCCCTACGAGCAGTACTTC. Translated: CASSLDGPYEQYF.

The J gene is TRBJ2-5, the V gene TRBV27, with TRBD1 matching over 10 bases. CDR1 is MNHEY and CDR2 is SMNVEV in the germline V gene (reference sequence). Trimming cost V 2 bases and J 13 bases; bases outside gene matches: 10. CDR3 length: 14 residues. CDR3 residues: CASSLDGTGAKGYF. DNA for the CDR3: TGTGCCAGCAGTTTAGACGGGACAGGGGCCAAGGGGTACTTC.

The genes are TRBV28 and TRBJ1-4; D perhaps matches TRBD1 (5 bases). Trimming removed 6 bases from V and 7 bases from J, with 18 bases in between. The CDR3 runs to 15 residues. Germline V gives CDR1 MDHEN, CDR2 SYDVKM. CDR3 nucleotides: TGTGCCAGCAGCCCCGGGCAGGGAACTGGTGAAAAACTGTTTTTT. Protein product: CASSPGQGTGEKLFF.

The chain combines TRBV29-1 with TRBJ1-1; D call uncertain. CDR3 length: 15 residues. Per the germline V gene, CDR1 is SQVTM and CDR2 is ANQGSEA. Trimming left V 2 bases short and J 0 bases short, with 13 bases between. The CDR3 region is CSVERVTLLNTEAFF. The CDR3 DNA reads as TGCAGCGTTGAACGAGTAACTTTATTGAACACTGAAGCTTTCTTT.

CDR3 amino acids: CAWGTGHQPQHF. CDR3 nucleotides: TGTGCCTGGGGGACAGGGCATCAGCCCCAGCATTTT. The V call is TRBV30, the J call TRBJ1-5, with 9 nucleotides matching TRBD1. The CDR3 extends over 12 amino acids. Per the germline V gene, CDR1 is GTSNPN and CDR2 is SVGIG (reference sequence). V shed 5 bases, J shed 5 bases, and the junction held 1 base outside the gene matches.

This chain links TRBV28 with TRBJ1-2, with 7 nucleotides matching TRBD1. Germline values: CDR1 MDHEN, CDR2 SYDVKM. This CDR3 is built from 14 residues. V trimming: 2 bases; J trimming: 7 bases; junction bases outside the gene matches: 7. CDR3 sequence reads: CASSLPGTAVGYTF. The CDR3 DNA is TGTGCCAGCAGTTTACCCGGGACAGCGGTTGGCTACACCTTC.

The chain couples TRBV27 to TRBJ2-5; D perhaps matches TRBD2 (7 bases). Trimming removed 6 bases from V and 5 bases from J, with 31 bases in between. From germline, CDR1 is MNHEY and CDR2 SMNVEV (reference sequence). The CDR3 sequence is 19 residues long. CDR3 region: CASSPGHTTFAGAGETQYF. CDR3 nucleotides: TGTGCCAGCAGCCCTGGACATACCACTTTCGCGGGGGCCGGTGAGACCCAGTACTTC.

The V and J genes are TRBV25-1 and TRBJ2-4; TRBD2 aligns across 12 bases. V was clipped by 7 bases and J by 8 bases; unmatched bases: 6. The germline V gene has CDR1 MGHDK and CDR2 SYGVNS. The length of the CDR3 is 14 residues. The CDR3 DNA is TGTGCCAGCACGACTAGCGGGGGTACGGACATTCAGTACTTC. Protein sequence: CASTTSGGTDIQYF.

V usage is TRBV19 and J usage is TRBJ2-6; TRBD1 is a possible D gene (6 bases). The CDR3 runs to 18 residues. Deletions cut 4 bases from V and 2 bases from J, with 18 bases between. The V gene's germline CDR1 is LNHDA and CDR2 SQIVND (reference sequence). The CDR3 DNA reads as TGTGCCAGTAGTACGACCGTGCACAGGGTCACTGGGGCCAACGTCCTGACTTTC. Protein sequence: CASSTTVHRVTGANVLTF. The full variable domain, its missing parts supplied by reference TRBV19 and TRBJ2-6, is DGGITQSPKYLFRKEGQNVTLSCEQNLNHDAMYWYRQDPGQGLRLIYYSQIVNDFQKGDIAEGYSVSREKKESFPLTVTSAQKNPTAFYLCASSTTVHRVTGANVLTFGAGSRLTVL.